The 5 T cell receptor beta chains listed next were all sequenced from one sample in a study of blood T cells in healthy people across ages (dated by TCRdb to the mid-2010s). Library generation was performed with 5' RACE. Sequencing used an Illumina HiSeq 2500. A second PCR of 7 to 11 cycles was run with a J-beta primer mix and a sample-barcoded 5' primer. TCRdb reprocessed the public reads (quality trimming at Q25 with fastp, clone calling with MiXCR) and kept in-frame beta chains. Each CDR3 protein appears once, grouped with its most common genes and DNA. This sample is represented by about 510,000 distinct CDR3 sequences; about 27% of them were singletons. The top ten clones comprise 3% to 4% of the sample. These data were also filed under a second study, of T cells of mothers and their children.

Material for sequencing was blood. All receptors derive from a boy under 10 years old in good health.

This clonotype was counted between two and nine times. The chain links TRBV5-1 to TRBJ1-2, with D possibly matching TRBD1 (5 bases). Trimming shortened V by 4 bases and J by 5 bases, and 18 bases separated the two germline ends. The CDR3 is 15 residues long. CDR1 is SGHRS and CDR2 is YFSETQ in the germline V gene. CDR3 amino acids: CASSQPDGAGYGYTF. The CDR3, as DNA: TGCGCCAGCAGCCAACCCGACGGGGCCGGGTATGGCTACACCTTC.

The gene calls are TRBV20-1 and TRBJ1-4; 8 bases map to TRBD1. The CDR3 has 14 residues. The V gene's germline CDR1 is DFQATT and CDR2 SNEGSKA (reference sequence). V shed 5 bases and J 8 bases; nucleotides not matched to a gene: 10. This chain's CDR3 is CSAGGPGGLEKLFF. In nucleotides, the CDR3 is TGCAGTGCTGGCGGTCCAGGGGGCTTGGAAAAACTGTTTTTT.

This clonotype was seen a few times. V and J are TRBV5-6 and TRBJ2-5, with 7 nucleotides matching TRBD1. The DNA end is more similar to TRBJ2-7, so the J call may be wrong. In germline, CDR1 is SGHDT, CDR2 YYEEEE. The CDR3 consists of 14 residues. The CDR3 DNA sequence: TGTGCCAGCAGCTCCCGGACAGGCGCGGGCGAGCAGTACTTC. Its translation: CASSSRTGAGEQYF.

This clonotype was picked up a small number of times. The chain has TRBV9 and TRBJ2-1; 7 bases fit TRBD1. Per germline, CDR1 SGDLS and CDR2 YYNGEE. The CDR3 is 13 amino acids. V was clipped by 3 bases and J by 7 bases; unmatched bases: 4. The CDR3 region has the DNA TGTGCCAGCAGCGCCGAGACAGGGAATGAGCAGTTCTTC. Translation: CASSAETGNEQFF.

The chain joins TRBV9 to TRBJ1-6; D is undetermined. The germline V gene encodes CDR1 SGDLS and CDR2 YYNGEE. The V end lost 3 bases, the J end lost 5 bases, and 12 bases lay between the germline ends. The CDR3 runs 15 residues. The CDR3 coding sequence is TGTGCCAGCAGCGCCGATCCGGAAGATAATTCACCCCTCCACTTT. It yields the protein CASSADPEDNSPLHF.